This T cell receptor (beta chain) was captured in a study of breast tumors, draining lymph nodes, adjacent tissues. Overall study findings and caveats: Most tumor T cells seemingly derive from lymph node, then expand in tumor.

TCRdb reprocessed the multiplex PCR reads via MiXCR and lists one record per CDR3 protein. The table lists 140,000 to 150,000 distinct CDR3 sequences, 32% of them singletons, with about 2.5% in the top ten. This CDR3 spans 14 amino acids. Germline lookup yields CDR1 DFQATT and CDR2 SNEGSKA (reference sequence). The V segment lost 0 bases and the J segment 4 bases; nucleotides outside the gene matches: 3. Notes on this clonotype: As yet, its antigen is unknown. The CDR3 ends on some other residue instead of the conserved phenylalanine or tryptophan, so this is likely a read error.

Axillary draining lymph nodes of breast cancer patients supplied the node samples. The chain employs TRBV20-1 and TRBJ2-5; 9 bases map to TRBD1. Material: axillary lymph node tissue. The source is a female donor with breast cancer. Some clones in this sample may be carry-over from other donors' samples. CDR3 region: CSAREQGARETQYS. The CDR3, as DNA: TGCAGTGCTAGAGAACAGGGGGCGCGAGAGACCCAGTACTCC.